This T cell receptor beta chain was obtained from a study of blood T cell repertoires in COVID-19. Study as a whole: Samples of COVID-19 (acute and convalescent) were obtained from the United States, Italy and Spain. T cells, B-cell-depleted T cells, or PBMCs supplied cDNA or gDNA.

The CDR3 runs 16 residues. V lost 4 bases, J lost 0 bases, and 4 bases stayed unmatched. Germline V gene sequence: CDR1 MGHRA, CDR2 YSYEKL. As processed by the authors: Reference gene primers were amplified, and this amplification served to estimate nucleated cell counts. This table comes from immunoSEQ multiplex PCR, and its TCRdb copy is limited to in-frame clones, with some not included. V and J calls and clone size are given by that table; D and trimming were obtained from the DNA. The table shows approximately 98,000 clones, with 88% occurring only once. This TCR derives from a human donor in a cohort sampled during active COVID-19. The chain couples TRBV4-1 to TRBJ2-5, with TRBD2 matching 11 bases. Source material: peripheral blood. As DNA, the CDR3 is TGCGCCAGCAGCCTCCGACTAGCGGGGAACCAAGAGACCCAGTACTTC. Protein sequence: CASSLRLAGNQETQYF.